The 15 T cell receptor beta chains in this list originate from one sample, sequenced in a study of OX40 agonist ivuxolimab in advanced cancers. TCRdb's table, derived via immunoSEQ multiplex PCR, lists solely in-frame clones and lacks some. The sample comprises more than 55,000 clones, 80% to 90% of which are singletons, and 4% to 5% rests with the top ten. Source: CD4+ or CD8+ T cells sorted from blood, taken in a trial of the OX40 agonist ivuxolimab. These receptors were taken from an adult with an advanced solid tumor such as melanoma, head and neck, liver or kidney cancer.

The V gene is TRBV6-1, the J gene TRBJ1-2; 8 bases line up with TRBD1. From germline, CDR1 is MNHNS and CDR2 SASEGT. The CDR3 is 16 residues long. The ends lost 2 bases at V and 7 bases at J; junction bases unmatched: 12. CDR3 sequence reads: CASSESGRGPSRGYTF. The DNA for the CDR3 is TGTGCCAGCAGTGAATCGGGCAGGGGGCCTTCTCGTGGCTACACCTTC.

The V and J genes are TRBV19 and TRBJ1-4; a weak D match, TRBD1 (6 bases). Germline CDR1 is LNHDA and CDR2 is SQIVND (reference sequence). The length of the CDR3 is 15 residues. Trimming stripped 5 bases from V and 4 bases from J, with 14 bases between. The CDR3 region has the DNA TGTGCCAGTAGTCTTGGGACATCGGTTAATGAAAAACTGTTTTTT. It is translated as CASSLGTSVNEKLFF.

The chain couples TRBV28 to TRBJ1-6, with D possibly TRBD1 on 5 matching bases. Germline CDR1 is MDHEN and CDR2 is SYDVKM. There are 16 residues in the CDR3. Deletions cut 2 bases from V and 5 bases from J, with 13 bases between. CDR3: CASSLGGAGHNSPLHF. In DNA form, the CDR3 reads TGTGCCAGCAGTTTAGGTGGGGCAGGGCATAATTCACCCCTCCACTTT.

The chain joins TRBV28 to TRBJ1-2; TRBD1 is a possible D gene (5 bases). V gave up 4 bases and J gave up 2 bases, with 14 bases separating them. Germline V gene sequence: CDR1 MDHEN, CDR2 SYDVKM. The CDR3 covers 15 residues. The CDR3 loop reads CASSSRPGNNYGYTF. The CDR3 DNA sequence: TGTGCCAGCAGTTCTCGCCCAGGGAACAACTATGGCTACACCTTC.

The rearrangement uses TRBV18 and TRBJ1-5, with no clear D. CDR1 KGHSH and CDR2 LQKENI come from the germline V gene. This CDR3 spans 16 amino acids. Trimming removed 2 bases at V and 0 bases at J, with 11 bases between. The DNA of the CDR3 is TGTGCCAGCTCACCATCGGAAGTGTATAGCAATCAGCCCCAGCATTTT. Encoded protein: CASSPSEVYSNQPQHF.

The chain links TRBV28 to TRBJ2-1, with 8 nucleotides matching TRBD2. CDR1 is MDHEN, CDR2 SYDVKM, per germline. CDR3 length: 14 residues. J gave up 8 bases and V 3 bases, and 6 bases lay outside the gene matches. CDR3 region: CASSLSGGVDEQFF. The CDR3 DNA follows: TGTGCCAGCAGTTTGTCCGGGGGGGTCGATGAGCAGTTCTTC.

The genes are TRBV5-4 and TRBJ2-1, with 14 nucleotides matching TRBD2. The germline V gene encodes CDR1 SGHNT and CDR2 YYREEE (reference sequence). Germline trimming cut 4 bases from V and 3 bases from J; bases unmatched to any gene: 6. The CDR3 sequence is 17 residues long. CDR3 protein: CASSGGLAGAGYNEQFF. CDR3 sequence (DNA): TGTGCCAGCAGCGGGGGACTAGCGGGAGCTGGCTACAATGAGCAGTTCTTC.

The J gene is TRBJ1-6, the V gene TRBV18; D might be TRBD1 (5 bases). The CDR3 contains 17 residues. Trimming stripped 6 bases from V and 4 bases from J, with 19 bases between. Germline CDR1 reads KGHSH; CDR2 reads LQKENI. The CDR3: CASSPYGGERYNSPLHF. In DNA, the CDR3 is TGTGCCAGCTCGCCGTACGGGGGAGAGAGGTATAATTCACCCCTCCACTTT.

This sequence joins TRBV5-5 and TRBJ2-7; the match to TRBD2 covers 11 bases. The ends lost 4 bases at V and 3 bases at J; junction bases unmatched: 3. CDR3 length equals 14 residues. Germline values: CDR1 SGHKS, CDR2 YYEKEE (reference sequence). CDR3 nucleotides: TGTGCCAGCAGCCTAGGGACTAGCGGCTACGAGCAGTACTTC. Translated, it gives CASSLGTSGYEQYF.

The chain carries TRBV7-2 and TRBJ1-3; 7 positions agree with TRBD1. Per germline, CDR1 SGHTA and CDR2 FQGNSA. Trimming cost V 5 bases and J 2 bases; bases outside gene matches: 6. The CDR3 is made up of 15 amino acids. CDR3 in amino acids: CASSPTGTAGNTIYF. CDR3 DNA: TGTGCCAGCAGCCCTACAGGGACAGCTGGAAACACCATATATTTT.

The chain employs TRBV7-9 and TRBJ2-2; the match to TRBD1 covers 8 bases. Germline V gives CDR1 SEHNR, CDR2 FQNEAQ (reference sequence). The CDR3 extends over 15 amino acids. The ends lost 4 bases at V and 0 bases at J; junction bases unmatched: 1. CDR3 sequence reads: CASSSRGPNTGELFF. CDR3 nucleotide sequence: TGTGCCAGCAGCTCCAGGGGGCCGAACACCGGGGAGCTGTTTTTT.

J is TRBJ2-7 and V is TRBV4-1; 14 positions agree with TRBD2. The CDR3 extends over 17 amino acids. CDR1 and CDR2 (germline): MGHRA, YSYEKL. With V trimmed by 4 bases and J by 3 bases, 8 bases remained unmatched. CDR3 bases: TGCGCCAGCAGCCCAGCGGGACTAGCGGGGGCCTACTACGAGCAGTACTTC. Translating gives CASSPAGLAGAYYEQYF.

This clone was detected only once. The chain uses TRBV4-2 and TRBJ2-7; 8 nucleotides agree with TRBD1. The CDR3 loop spans 16 amino acids. Germline values: CDR1 LGHNA, CDR2 YNFKEQ. V lost 4 bases to trimming and J lost 3 bases; unmatched junction nucleotides: 11. The CDR3 nucleotides read TGTGCCAGCAGCCCCACCCTGGACAGGGCGGACTACGAGCAGTACTTC. Residues: CASSPTLDRADYEQYF.

The chain uses TRBV4-2 and TRBJ2-7, with D tentatively TRBD1 or TRBD2 (5 bases each). The CDR3 consists of 15 residues. Per germline, CDR1 LGHNA and CDR2 YNFKEQ. V dropped 5 bases and J dropped 0 bases, with 14 bases sitting between them. CDR3 sequence (DNA): TGTGCCAGCAGCGTCCGGGACGGAAGCTCCTACGAGCAGTACTTC. Its translation: CASSVRDGSSYEQYF.

The chain combines TRBV7-3 with TRBJ2-5, with D unresolved. The CDR3 loop spans 14 amino acids. V lost 3 bases to trimming and J lost 5 bases, with 13 bases between them. CDR1 and CDR2 from the germline V gene are SGHTA and FQGTGA. DNA for the CDR3: TGTGCCAGCAGCTTCGTCAACCATGGCGAGACCCAGTACTTC. Translated, it gives CASSFVNHGETQYF.